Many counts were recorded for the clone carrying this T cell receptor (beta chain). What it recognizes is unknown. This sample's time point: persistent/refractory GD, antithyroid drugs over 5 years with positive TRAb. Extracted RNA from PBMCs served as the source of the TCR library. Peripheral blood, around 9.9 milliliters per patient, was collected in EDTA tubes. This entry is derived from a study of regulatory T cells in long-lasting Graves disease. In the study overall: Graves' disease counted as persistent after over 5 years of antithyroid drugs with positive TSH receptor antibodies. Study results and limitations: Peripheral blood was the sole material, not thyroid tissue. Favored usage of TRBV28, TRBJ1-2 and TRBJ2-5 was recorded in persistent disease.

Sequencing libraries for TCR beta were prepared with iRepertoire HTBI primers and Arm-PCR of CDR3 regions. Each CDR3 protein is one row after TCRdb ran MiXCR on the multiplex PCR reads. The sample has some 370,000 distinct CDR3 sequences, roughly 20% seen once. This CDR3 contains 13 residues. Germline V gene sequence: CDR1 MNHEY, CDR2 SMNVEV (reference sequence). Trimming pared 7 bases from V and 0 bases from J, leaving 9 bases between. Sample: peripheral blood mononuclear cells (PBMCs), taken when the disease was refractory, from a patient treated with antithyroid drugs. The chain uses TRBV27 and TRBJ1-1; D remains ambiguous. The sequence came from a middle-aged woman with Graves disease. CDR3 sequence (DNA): TGTGCCAGCATCGGCAGTATGAACACTGAAGCTTTCTTT. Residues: CASIGSMNTEAFF.